The 2 T cell receptor beta chains below were found in one sample sequenced in a study of spatial heterogeneity in lung cancer. Overall study results and limits: The study found that expanded intratumoral alpha and beta TCR counts tracked tumor mutation counts.

No antigen has been assigned to these receptors. Time point defined: sample taken at primary tumor resection. MiXCR, applied by TCRdb to the 5' RACE reads, yields one record per CDR3 protein. The table has roughly 5,100 distinct CDR3 sequences, 12% seen once. This material consisted of lung tumor tissue, taken at surgery. The receptors here all came from a male donor with early-stage non-small cell lung cancer.

By share, this clonotype ranks as medium-sized. Being off target in a library aimed at alpha chains, this beta chain has a size of little meaning. The rearrangement links TRBV10-3 to TRBJ1-5, with D possibly matching TRBD1 (5 bases). V lost 9 bases and J 5 bases, leaving 11 bases between the germline ends. The CDR3 is made up of 12 amino acids. Germline CDR1 ENHRY, CDR2 SYGVKD. The CDR3 region has the DNA TGTGCCATTAGATCGGGGGATCAGCCCCAGCATTTT. It encodes CAIRSGDQPQHF.

This clonotype was seen repeatedly, ten times or more. Since the library was made to target alpha chains, this beta chain is a stray read and its abundance is not meaningful. The chain recombines TRBV12-3 or TRBV12-4 with TRBJ1-1; the match to TRBD1 covers 10 bases. The V and J ends lost 2 bases and 3 bases, in that order; junction bases with no gene match: 3. The CDR3 loop spans 15 amino acids. The CDR3 DNA follows: TGTGCCAGCAGTTTAAGGGGGACAGGGGACACTGAAGCTTTCTTT. Protein product: CASSLRGTGDTEAFF.